This T cell receptor (beta chain) was observed in a study of T cells in Graves' hyperthyroidism and ophthalmopathy. At the level of the study: Before any treatment, at initial diagnosis, peripheral blood was collected.

RNA transcripts gave rise to amplified TCR beta CDR3 regions. Primed by the HTBI set, a first-round RT-PCR was run on the TCR CDR3. TCRdb ran MiXCR on the multiplex PCR reads and lists one entry per CDR3 protein. This sample has approximately 640,000 distinct CDR3 sequences, with roughly 15% found just once. No progression to ophthalmopathy during 18 months of follow-up defined stable disease. The study left out patients who had uncontrolled infection, other autoimmune disease, pregnancy or lactation. Orbital computed tomography and thyroid ultrasound, together with serum TRAb and thyroxine and clinical symptoms, were used for diagnoses. The table lists this clonotype with many counts. The CDR3 loop spans 14 amino acids. Trimming took off 6 bases at V and 5 bases at J, with 11 bases between the two ends. Per germline, CDR1 SGHTA and CDR2 FQGNSA.

The sequencing input was blood. The clonotype was recovered from a woman in her thirties with Graves' hyperthyroidism. The chain recombines TRBV7-2 with TRBJ1-6; D is unresolved. The CDR3 DNA reads TGTGCCAGCAGGAGGTGGGGTGATAATTCACCCCTCCACTTT. Residues: CASRRWGDNSPLHF.